This T cell receptor (beta chain) is drawn from a study of blood T cell repertoires in COVID-19. Study-level background: COVID-19 samples collected from the United States, Italy and Spain covered acute and convalescent phases. PBMCs, B-cell-depleted T cells, or T cells provided the cDNA or gDNA that made up the material.

Germline CDR1 is KGHDR and CDR2 is SFDVKD. The CDR3 length is 16 residues. J gave up 1 base and V 3 bases, and 4 bases lay outside the gene matches. The data were produced by immunoSEQ multiplex PCR, yet TCRdb's version contains in-frame clones alone and is incomplete. Among about 220,000 clones, more than 65% were seen once, and the ten largest hold around 3%. The sample consisted of peripheral blood. V is TRBV24-1 and J is TRBJ2-2; 7 bases fit TRBD1. The receptor's source is a woman in her twenties or thirties who had recovered from COVID-19. CDR3 amino acids: CATSDLGTENTGELFF. CDR3 DNA: TGTGCCACCAGTGATCTAGGGACAGAGAACACCGGGGAGCTGTTTTTT.